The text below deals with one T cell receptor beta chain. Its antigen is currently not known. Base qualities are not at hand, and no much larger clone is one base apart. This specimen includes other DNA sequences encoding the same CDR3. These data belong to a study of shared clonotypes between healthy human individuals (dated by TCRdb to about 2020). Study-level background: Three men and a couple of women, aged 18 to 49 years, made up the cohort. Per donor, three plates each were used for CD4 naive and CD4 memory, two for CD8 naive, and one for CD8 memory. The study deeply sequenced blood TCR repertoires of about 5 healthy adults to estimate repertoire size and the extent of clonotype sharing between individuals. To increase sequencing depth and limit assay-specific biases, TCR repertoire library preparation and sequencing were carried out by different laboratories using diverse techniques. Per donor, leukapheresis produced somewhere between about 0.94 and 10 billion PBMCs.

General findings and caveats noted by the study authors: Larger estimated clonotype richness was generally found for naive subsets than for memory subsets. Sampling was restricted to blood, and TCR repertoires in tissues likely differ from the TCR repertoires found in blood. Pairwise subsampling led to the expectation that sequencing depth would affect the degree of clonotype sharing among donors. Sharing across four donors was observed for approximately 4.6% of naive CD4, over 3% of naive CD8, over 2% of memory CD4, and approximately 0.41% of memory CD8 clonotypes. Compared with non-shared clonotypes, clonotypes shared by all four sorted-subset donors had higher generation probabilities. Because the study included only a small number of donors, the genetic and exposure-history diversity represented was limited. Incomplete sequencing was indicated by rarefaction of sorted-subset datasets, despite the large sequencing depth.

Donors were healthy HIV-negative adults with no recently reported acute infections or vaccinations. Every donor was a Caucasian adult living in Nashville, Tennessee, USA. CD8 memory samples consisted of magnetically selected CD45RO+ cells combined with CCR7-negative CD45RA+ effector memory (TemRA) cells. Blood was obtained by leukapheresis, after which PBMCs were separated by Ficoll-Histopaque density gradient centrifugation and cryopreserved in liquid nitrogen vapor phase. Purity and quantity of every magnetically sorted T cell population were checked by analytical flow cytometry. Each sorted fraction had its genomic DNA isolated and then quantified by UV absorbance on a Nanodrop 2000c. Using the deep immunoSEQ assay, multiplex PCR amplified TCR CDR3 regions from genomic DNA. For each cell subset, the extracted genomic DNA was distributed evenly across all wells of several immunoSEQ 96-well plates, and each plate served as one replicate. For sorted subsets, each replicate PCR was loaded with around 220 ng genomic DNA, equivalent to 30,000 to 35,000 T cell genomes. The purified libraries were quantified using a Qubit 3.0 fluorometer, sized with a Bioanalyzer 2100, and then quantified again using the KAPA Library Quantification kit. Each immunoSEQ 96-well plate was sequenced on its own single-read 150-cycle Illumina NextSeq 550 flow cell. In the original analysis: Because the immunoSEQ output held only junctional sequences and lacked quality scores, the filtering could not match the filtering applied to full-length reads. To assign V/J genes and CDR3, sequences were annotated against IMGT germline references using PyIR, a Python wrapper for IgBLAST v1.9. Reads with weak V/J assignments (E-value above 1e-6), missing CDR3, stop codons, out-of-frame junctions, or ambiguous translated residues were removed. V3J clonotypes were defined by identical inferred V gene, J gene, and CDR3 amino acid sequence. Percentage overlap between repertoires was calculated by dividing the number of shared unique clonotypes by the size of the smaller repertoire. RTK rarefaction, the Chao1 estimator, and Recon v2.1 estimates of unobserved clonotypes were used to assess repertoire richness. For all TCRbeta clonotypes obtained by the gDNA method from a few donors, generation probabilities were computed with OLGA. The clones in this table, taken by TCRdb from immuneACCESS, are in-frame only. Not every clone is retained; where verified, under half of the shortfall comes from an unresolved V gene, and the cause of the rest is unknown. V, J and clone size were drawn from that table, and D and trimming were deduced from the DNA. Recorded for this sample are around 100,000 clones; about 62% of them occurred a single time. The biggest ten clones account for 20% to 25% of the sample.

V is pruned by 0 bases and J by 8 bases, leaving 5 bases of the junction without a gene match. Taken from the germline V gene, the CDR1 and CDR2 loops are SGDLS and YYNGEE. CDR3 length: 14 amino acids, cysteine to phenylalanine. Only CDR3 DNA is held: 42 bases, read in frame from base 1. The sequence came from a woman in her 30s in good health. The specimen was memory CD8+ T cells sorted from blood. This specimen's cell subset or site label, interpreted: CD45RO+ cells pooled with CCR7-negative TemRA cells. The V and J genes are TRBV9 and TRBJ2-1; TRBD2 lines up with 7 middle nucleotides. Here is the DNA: TGTGCCAGCAGCGTAGCGGGAGGTTCCGATGAGCAGTTCTTC. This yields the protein CASSVAGGSDEQFF.